This TCR beta chain was identified during a study of tumor-infiltrating lymphocytes in localized non-small cell lung cancer. Background on the study: Each patient gave resected tumor and non-adjacent uninvolved lung tissue. Study-wide results and limits: Higher tumor T cell infiltration than in uninvolved lung was supported by TCRbeta sequencing. TCR sequencing covered a subset of patients with enough tissue. IM1 and IM2 tumors showed no difference in T-cell fraction.

Germline lookup yields CDR1 SNHLY and CDR2 FYNNEI. V gave up 8 bases and J gave up 11 bases; unmatched junction bases: 10. CDR3 length equals 13 residues. Generated by immunoSEQ multiplex PCR, the TCRdb table keeps only in-frame clones and is missing some. The sample lists some 11,000 clones; more than 75% were seen once. Worth noting for this clone: Its antigen is unidentified.

This chain links TRBV2 with TRBJ1-5, with 9 bases that match TRBD1. The clonotype was recovered from a human donor with non-small cell lung cancer. The specimen sequenced was uninvolved lung tissue not adjacent to the tumor. CDR3 sequence: CASGGDREPAQHF. CDR3 DNA sequence: TGTGCCAGCGGGGGGGACAGGGAGCCAGCCCAGCATTTT.